These 8 T cell receptor beta chains came from one sample sequenced in a study of human T cells and chemical hapten exposure. Time point noted: pre-sensitization, week 0. Sample treatment: therapeutic diphenylcyclopropenone sensitization with weekly scalp DPC. TCRdb redid the calling of the RACE reads with MiXCR, one entry per CDR3 protein. The sample holds approximately 180,000 distinct CDR3 sequences, 25% to 35% seen once. Sequences were derived from whole blood, sampled in connection with sensitization to the hapten diphenylcyclopropenone (DPC). These receptors originate from a woman between 25 and 40 years old with alopecia areata. Some clones in this sample may be carry-over from other donors' samples.

The chain uses TRBV9 and TRBJ2-3; TRBD2 matches 8 bases. The CDR3 sequence is 16 residues long. V lost 2 bases and J lost 2; bases outside the gene matches: 7. Per the germline V gene, CDR1 is SGDLS and CDR2 is YYNGEE. The CDR3 reads CASSVGLAGFTDTQYF. The CDR3 region has the DNA TGTGCCAGCAGCGTCGGACTAGCCGGATTCACAGATACGCAGTATTTT.

The rearrangement joins TRBV6-5 to TRBJ1-4; 7 bases are shared with TRBD1. Germline CDR1 and CDR2: MNHEY and SVGAGI. This CDR3 is 14 amino acids long. Trimming removed 6 bases from V and 7 bases from J; junction bases left unmatched: 8. The CDR3 region has the DNA TGTGCCAGCAGGCCGACAGGGATCGGTGAAAAACTGTTTTTT. Translation: CASRPTGIGEKLFF.

The count of this clonotype is one. V gene TRBV7-3 combines with J gene TRBJ2-2; a weak D match, TRBD2 (7 bases). This CDR3 has 16 residues. The germline V gene has CDR1 SGHTA and CDR2 FQGTGA. V lost 5 bases and J lost 0, with 13 bases in between. The CDR3 coding sequence is TGTGCCAGCAGCCGAGGGGGGGGAACGAACACCGGGGAGCTGTTTTTT. As protein: CASSRGGGTNTGELFF.

This clonotype has just a few counts. The chain links TRBV2 to TRBJ2-2; 10 positions match TRBD2. The CDR3 runs 16 residues. The trim removed 6 bases at V and 6 bases at J, leaving 10 bases unmatched. CDR1 and CDR2 (germline): SNHLY, FYNNEI. The CDR3 is CASRDRTSGPAGELFF. CDR3 nucleotide sequence: TGTGCCAGCAGAGATCGGACTAGCGGCCCCGCCGGGGAGCTGTTTTTT.

This clonotype was seen a handful of times. This chain uses TRBV28 with TRBJ2-7; D uncertain. Germline assignment: CDR1 MDHEN and CDR2 SYDVKM. This CDR3 has 13 residues. The CDR3 protein is CVTYRANTYEQYF. CDR3 DNA: TGTGTCACCTACCGGGCCAACACCTACGAGCAGTACTTC. Drawing the rest from reference TRBV28 and TRBJ2-7, the complete variable domain is DVKVTQSSRYLVKRTGEKVFLECVQDMDHENMFWYRQDPGLGLRLIYFSYDVKMKEKGDIPEGYSVSREKKERFSLILESASTNQTSMYLCVTYRANTYEQYFGPGTRLTVT.

The chain recombines TRBV18 with TRBJ2-7; 9 nucleotides match TRBD1. The CDR3 has 17 residues. The J segment lost 8 bases and the V segment lost 1 base, leaving 15 bases of the junction unmatched. Germline V CDR1 and CDR2: KGHSH, LQKENI. The chain's CDR3 is CASSPLVTGQGIIKQYF. In DNA form, the CDR3 reads TGTGCCAGCTCACCACTAGTTACAGGACAGGGGATCATCAAGCAGTACTTC.

The chain links TRBV10-3 to TRBJ2-3; 14 positions match TRBD2. V lost 10 bases and J lost 5; bases outside the gene matches: 5. Germline CDR1 reads ENHRY; CDR2 reads SYGVKD. The CDR3 totals 14 residues. CDR3 loop: CATGTSGSGDTQYF. The CDR3 coding sequence is TGTGCCACCGGGACTAGCGGGAGTGGAGATACGCAGTATTTT.

The chain employs TRBV20-1 and TRBJ1-2; no clear D gene. The CDR3 is made up of 16 amino acids. V was trimmed by 5 bases and J by 2 bases, leaving 21 bases between them. Germline loops: CDR1 DFQATT, CDR2 SNEGSKA (reference sequence). CDR3 residues: CSAPGMGSGLNYGYTF. CDR3 DNA sequence: TGCAGTGCTCCCGGTATGGGAAGTGGGTTAAACTATGGCTACACCTTC.